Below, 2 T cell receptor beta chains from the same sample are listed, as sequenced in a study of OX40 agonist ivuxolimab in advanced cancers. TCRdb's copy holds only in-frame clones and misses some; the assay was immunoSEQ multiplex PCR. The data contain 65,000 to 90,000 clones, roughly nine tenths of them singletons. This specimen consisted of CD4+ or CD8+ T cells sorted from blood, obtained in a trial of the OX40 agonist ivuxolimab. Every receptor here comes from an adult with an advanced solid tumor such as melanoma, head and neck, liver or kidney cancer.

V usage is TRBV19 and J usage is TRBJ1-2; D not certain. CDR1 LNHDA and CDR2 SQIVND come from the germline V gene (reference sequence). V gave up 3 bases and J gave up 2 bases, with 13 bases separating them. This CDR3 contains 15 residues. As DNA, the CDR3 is TGTGCCAGTAGTATCCTGAGGGTAGGGAACTATGGCTACACCTTC. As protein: CASSILRVGNYGYTF.

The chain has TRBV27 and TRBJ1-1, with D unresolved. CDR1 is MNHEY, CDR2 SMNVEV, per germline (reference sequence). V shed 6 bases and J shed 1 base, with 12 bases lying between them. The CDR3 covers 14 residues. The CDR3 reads CASSILGQNTEAFF. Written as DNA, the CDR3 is TGTGCCAGCAGCATTCTGGGTCAGAACACTGAAGCTTTCTTT.